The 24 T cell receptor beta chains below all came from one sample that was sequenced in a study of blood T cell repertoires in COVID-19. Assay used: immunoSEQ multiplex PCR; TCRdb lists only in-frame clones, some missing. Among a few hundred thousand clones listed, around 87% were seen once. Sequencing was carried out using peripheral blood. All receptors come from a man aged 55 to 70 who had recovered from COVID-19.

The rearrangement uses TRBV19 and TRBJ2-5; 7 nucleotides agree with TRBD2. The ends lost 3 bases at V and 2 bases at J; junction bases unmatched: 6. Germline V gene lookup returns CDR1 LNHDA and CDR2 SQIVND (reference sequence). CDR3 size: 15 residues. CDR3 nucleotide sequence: TGTGCCAGTAGTATTGGGGGGGAATTACAAGAGACCCAGTACTTC. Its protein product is CASSIGGELQETQYF.

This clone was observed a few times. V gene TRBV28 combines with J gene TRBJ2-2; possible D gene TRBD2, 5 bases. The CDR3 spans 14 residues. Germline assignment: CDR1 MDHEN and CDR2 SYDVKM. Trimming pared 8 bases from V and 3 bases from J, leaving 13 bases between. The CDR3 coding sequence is TGTGCCAGCGGGAGCTTGGAAGACACCGGGGAGCTGTTTTTT. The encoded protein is CASGSLEDTGELFF.

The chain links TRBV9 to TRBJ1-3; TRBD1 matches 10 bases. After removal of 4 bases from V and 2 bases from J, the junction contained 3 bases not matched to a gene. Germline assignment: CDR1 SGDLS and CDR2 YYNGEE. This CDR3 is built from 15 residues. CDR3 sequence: CASSPGTGAGNTIYF. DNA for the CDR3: TGTGCCAGCAGCCCAGGGACAGGGGCTGGAAACACCATATATTTT.

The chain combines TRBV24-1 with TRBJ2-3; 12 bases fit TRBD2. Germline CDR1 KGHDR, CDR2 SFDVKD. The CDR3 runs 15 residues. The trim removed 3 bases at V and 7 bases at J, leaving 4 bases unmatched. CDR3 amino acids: CATSDPSGGAYTQYF. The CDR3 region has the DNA TGTGCCACCAGTGATCCTAGCGGGGGGGCCTATACGCAGTATTTT.

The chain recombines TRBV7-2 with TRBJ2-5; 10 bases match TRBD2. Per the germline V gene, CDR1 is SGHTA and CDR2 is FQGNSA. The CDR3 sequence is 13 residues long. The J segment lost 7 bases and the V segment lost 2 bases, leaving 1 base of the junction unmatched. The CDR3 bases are TGTGCCAGCAGCTTAAGCGGGGGGGGGACCCAGTACTTC. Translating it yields CASSLSGGGTQYF. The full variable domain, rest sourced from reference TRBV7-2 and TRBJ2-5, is GAGVSQSPSNKVTEKGKDVELRCDPISGHTALYWYRQSLGQGLEFLIYFQGNSAPDKSGLPSDRFSAERTGGSVSTLTIQRTQQEDSAVYLCASSLSGGGTQYFGPGTRLLVL.

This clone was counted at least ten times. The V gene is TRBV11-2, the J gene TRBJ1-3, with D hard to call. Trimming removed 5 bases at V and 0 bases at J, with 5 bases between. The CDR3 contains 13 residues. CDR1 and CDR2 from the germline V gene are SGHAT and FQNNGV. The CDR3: CASSVGSGNTIYF. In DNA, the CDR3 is TGTGCCAGCAGCGTCGGCTCTGGAAACACCATATATTTT.

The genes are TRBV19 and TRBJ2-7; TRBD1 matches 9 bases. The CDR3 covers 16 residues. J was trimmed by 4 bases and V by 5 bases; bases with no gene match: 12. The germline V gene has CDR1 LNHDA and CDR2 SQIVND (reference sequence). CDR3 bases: TGTGCCAGTAGTCTTGCCCGGACAGGGGCGAGGTACGAGCAGTACTTC. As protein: CASSLARTGARYEQYF.

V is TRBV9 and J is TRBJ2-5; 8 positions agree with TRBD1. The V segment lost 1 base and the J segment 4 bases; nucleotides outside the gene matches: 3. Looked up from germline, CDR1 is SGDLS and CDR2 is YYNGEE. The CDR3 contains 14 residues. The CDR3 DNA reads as TGTGCCAGCAGCGTAACAGGGACAGGAGAGACCCAGTACTTC. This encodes CASSVTGTGETQYF.

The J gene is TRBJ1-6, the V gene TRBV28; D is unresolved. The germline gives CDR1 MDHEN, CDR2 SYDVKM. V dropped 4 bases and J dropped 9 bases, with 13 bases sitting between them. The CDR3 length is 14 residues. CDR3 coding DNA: TGTGCCAGCAGTTCGGCCCTAGACGGTTCACCCCTCCACTTT. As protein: CASSSALDGSPLHF.

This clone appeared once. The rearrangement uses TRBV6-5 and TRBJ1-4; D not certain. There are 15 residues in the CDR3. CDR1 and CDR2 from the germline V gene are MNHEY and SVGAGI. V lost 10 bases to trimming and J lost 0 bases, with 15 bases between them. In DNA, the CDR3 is TGTGCCACCCGCAACCAGGCTACAACTAATGAAAAACTGTTTTTT. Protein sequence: CATRNQATTNEKLFF.

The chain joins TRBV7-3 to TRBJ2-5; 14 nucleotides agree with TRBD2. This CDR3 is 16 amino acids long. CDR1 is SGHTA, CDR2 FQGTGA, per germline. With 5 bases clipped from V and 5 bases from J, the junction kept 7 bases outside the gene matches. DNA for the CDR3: TGTGCCAGCAGCCCGACTAGCGGGAGGGCCAGGGAGACCCAGTACTTC. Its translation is CASSPTSGRARETQYF.

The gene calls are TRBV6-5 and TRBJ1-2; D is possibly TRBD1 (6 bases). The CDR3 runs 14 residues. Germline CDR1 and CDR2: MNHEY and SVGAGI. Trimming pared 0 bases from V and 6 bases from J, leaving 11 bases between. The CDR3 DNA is TGTGCCAGCAGTTACTCGAACAGGGTGGATGGCTACACCTTC. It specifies CASSYSNRVDGYTF.

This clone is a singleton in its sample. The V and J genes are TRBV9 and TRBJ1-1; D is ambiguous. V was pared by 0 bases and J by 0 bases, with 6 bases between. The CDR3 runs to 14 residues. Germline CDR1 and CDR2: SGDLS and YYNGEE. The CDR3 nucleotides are TGTGCCAGCAGCGTAGAACTGGTGAACACTGAAGCTTTCTTT. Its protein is CASSVELVNTEAFF.

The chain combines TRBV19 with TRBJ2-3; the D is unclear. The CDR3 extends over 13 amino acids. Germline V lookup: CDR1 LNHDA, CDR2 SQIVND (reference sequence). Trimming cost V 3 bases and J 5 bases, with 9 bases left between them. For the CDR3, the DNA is TGTGCCAGTAGTATCGGGTTTAAAGATACGCAGTATTTT. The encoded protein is CASSIGFKDTQYF.

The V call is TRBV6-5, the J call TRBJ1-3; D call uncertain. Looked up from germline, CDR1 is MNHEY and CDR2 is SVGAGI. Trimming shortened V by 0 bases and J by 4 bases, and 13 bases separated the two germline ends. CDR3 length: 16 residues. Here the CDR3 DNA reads TGTGCCAGCAGTTACTCGTCCAAGCACCACGGAAACACCATATATTTT. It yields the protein CASSYSSKHHGNTIYF.

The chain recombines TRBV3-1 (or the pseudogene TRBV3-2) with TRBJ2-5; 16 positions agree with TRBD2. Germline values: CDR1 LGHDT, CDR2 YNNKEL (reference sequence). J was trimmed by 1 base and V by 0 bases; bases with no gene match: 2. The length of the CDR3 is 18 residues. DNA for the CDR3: TGTGCCAGCAGCCAAGAAGGGACTAGCGGGAGGGCCCAAGAGACCCAGTACTTC. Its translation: CASSQEGTSGRAQETQYF.

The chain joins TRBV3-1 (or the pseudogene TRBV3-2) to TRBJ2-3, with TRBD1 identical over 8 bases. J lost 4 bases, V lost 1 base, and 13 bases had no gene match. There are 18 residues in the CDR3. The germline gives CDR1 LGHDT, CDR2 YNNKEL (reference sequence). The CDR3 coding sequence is TGTGCCAGCAGCCAAGGAATCCAGGGGGCAAATTCCGCAGATACGCAGTATTTT. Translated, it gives CASSQGIQGANSADTQYF.

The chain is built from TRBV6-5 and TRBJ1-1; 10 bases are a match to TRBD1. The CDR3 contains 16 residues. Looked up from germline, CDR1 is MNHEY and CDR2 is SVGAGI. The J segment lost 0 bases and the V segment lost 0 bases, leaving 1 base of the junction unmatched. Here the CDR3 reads CASSYSGQGMNTEAFF. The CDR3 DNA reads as TGTGCCAGCAGTTACTCGGGACAGGGGATGAACACTGAAGCTTTCTTT.

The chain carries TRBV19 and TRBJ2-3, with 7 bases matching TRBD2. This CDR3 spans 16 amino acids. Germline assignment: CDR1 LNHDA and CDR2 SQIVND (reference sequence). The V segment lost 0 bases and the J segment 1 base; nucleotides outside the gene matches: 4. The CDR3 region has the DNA TGTGCCAGTAGTATAGATCCGGGACTACGCACAGATACGCAGTATTTT. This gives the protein CASSIDPGLRTDTQYF.

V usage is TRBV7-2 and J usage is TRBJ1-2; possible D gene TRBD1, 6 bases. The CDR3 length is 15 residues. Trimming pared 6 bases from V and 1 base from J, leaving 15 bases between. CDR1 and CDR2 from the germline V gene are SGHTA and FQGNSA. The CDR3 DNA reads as TGTGCCAGCAGTCAGGACAGTTCGCGTAACTATGGCTACACCTTC. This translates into CASSQDSSRNYGYTF.

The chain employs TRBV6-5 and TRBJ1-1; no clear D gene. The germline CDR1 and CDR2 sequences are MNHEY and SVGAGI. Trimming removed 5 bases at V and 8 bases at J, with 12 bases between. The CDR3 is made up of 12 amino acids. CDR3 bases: TGTGCCAGCAGTCACAATTCGGGGGAAGCTTTCTTT. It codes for CASSHNSGEAFF.

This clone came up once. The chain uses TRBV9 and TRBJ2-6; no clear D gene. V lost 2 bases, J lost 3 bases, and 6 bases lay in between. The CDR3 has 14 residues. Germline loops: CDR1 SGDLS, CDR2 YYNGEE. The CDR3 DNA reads TGTGCCAGCAGCGTTTTAGATGGGGCCAACGTCCTGACTTTC. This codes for CASSVLDGANVLTF.

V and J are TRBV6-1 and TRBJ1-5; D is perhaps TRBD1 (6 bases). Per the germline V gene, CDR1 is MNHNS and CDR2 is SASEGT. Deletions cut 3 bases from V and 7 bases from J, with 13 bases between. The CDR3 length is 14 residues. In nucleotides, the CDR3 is TGTGCCAGCAGTGAGCAACAGGGACGGCAGCCCCAGCATTTT. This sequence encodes CASSEQQGRQPQHF.

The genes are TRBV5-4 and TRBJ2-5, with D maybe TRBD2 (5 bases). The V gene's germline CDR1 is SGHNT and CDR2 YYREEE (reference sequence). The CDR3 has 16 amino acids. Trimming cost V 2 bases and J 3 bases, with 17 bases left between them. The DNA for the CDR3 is TGTGCCAGCAGCTTACCTGATTTGAGGGAGAAAGAGACCCAGTACTTC. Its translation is CASSLPDLREKETQYF.